This entry concerns a single T cell receptor (beta chain). The antigen is undetermined. The data are from a study of identical twins. Study observations and caveats: While abundant cord blood beta clonotypes carried fewer insertions, memory repertoires showed no such pattern. There is a chance that invariant MAIT and iNKT cells partially muddied zero-insertion analyses. For monozygotic twins, models underestimated out-of-frame TCR alpha sharing.

cDNA molecules carried unique molecular identifiers, and template switching added a universal primer site. TCRdb processed the 5' RACE reads anew with MiXCR; each CDR3 protein has one entry. Of roughly 250,000 distinct CDR3 sequences in the sample, about 14% are singletons; the top ten hold approximately 10%. The germline gives CDR1 MGHDK, CDR2 SYGVNS. V shed 3 bases and J 3 bases; nucleotides not matched to a gene: 9. CDR3 length equals 16 residues. The clonotype originates from a woman between 18 and 29 years old in good health. Sequencing input: memory (CD45RO+) T cells sorted from blood. The chain combines TRBV25-1 with TRBJ2-5; the match to TRBD1 covers 8 bases. In DNA, the CDR3 is TGTGCCAGCAGTGATTGGGCAGGGGGCTTGGAAGAGACCCAGTACTTC. Translation: CASSDWAGGLEETQYF.